This TCR beta chain was recovered during a study of blood T cells in healthy people across ages. The wider study: For every two T cells, template switching captured about one barcoded beta molecule.

Together with a sample-barcoded 5' primer, a J-beta primer mix was included in a second PCR lasting about 6 to 11 cycles. TCRdb re-called the 5' RACE reads through MiXCR, storing one row per CDR3 protein. The profile shows 1.8 million or so distinct CDR3 sequences, 35% to 50% of them singletons. CDR1 and CDR2 from the germline V gene are SQVTM and ANQGSEA. Trimming cost V 7 bases and J 4 bases; bases outside gene matches: 12. The CDR3 loop spans 14 amino acids. At least ten counts were recorded for this clonotype. The sequencing sample was made of blood. The receptor was derived from a human donor in good health. The rearrangement links TRBV29-1 to TRBJ2-7; 8 positions match TRBD2. CDR3 sequence (DNA): TGCAGCGCACTCGACGGGGGGGGTATATACGAGCAGTACTTC. It specifies CSALDGGGIYEQYF.